This TCR beta chain was sequenced during a study of vaccination and CD4 T cells after COVID-19. Study context: Convalescent individuals numbered four females and six males, two being Hispanic.

The study sequenced cultured CD4+ T cell DNA using the Oncomine TCR Beta short-read assay. TCRdb recomputed calls from the PCR reads with MiXCR, one row per CDR3 protein. In the table there are under 25,000 distinct CDR3 sequences, 67% of which are singletons. Treatment of the sample: roughly 11-day PBMC culture with coronavirus spike peptide pools or control peptides (ViraFEST assay). ViraFEST grew antigen-specific T cells using peptide pools, then sequenced TCRs. CDR1 and CDR2 (germline): SEHNR, FQNEAQ (reference sequence). Trimming removed 5 bases at V and 1 base at J, with 9 bases between. CDR3 length equals 14 residues. Regarding the study as a whole: Spike mono-reactivity marked 304 of 307 vaccine-specific clones in convalescent patients. Post-vaccination, and not before, a median approximately 86% of reactive clones appeared in convalescent patients.

Regarding this clonotype: Its target is unknown.

The receptor was isolated from a human donor who had recovered from COVID-19. Sequencing was done on a sample of CD4+ T cells from blood, cultured in vitro. The chain links TRBV7-9 to TRBJ1-3; tentative D call: TRBD1 (5 bases). The CDR3 DNA sequence: TGTGCCAGCAGCCGGGACGGATCTGGAAACACCATATATTTT. Amino acids: CASSRDGSGNTIYF.